This T cell receptor (beta chain) was documented in a study of blood T cell repertoires in COVID-19. Study-wide background: COVID-19 samples from acute and convalescent phases originated in the United States, Italy and Spain. Sources were T cells, B-cell-depleted T cells, or PBMCs; the material itself was cDNA or gDNA.

Sequencing was performed with immunoSEQ multiplex PCR; in TCRdb, only in-frame clones are kept and a portion is missing. This table has over 100,000 clones, roughly 86% appearing once. This receptor was obtained from a man aged 40-49 years with acute or convalescent COVID-19. Sequenced: peripheral blood.

The CDR3: CASSVNRQGEAFF. The DNA for the CDR3 is TGTGCCAGCAGTGTGAACAGACAGGGGGAAGCTTTCTTT. This chain connects TRBV2 to TRBJ1-1; 8 bases are a match to TRBD1. V trimming: 4 bases; J trimming: 8 bases; junction bases outside the gene matches: 6. CDR1 SNHLY and CDR2 FYNNEI come from the germline V gene. The CDR3 is 13 amino acids.